A selection of T cell receptor beta chains follows, all from one sample in a study of cytomegalovirus exposure and HLA in healthy donors. The protocol was immunoSEQ multiplex PCR, while the TCRdb copy is restricted to in-frame clones and leaves out a portion. The data contain 95,000 to 150,000 clones, approximately 70% of them singletons. The sequencing sample was made of PBMCs. Receptors were obtained from a man between 18 and 29 years old in good health and CMV-seronegative. Both conserved end residues are part of each CDR3. A D gene is named only where the DNA matches it firmly. Expanded clones get a size class; other rows say once, few or many, or leave the size out.

NA | TRBD1 | TRBJ2-7 | TRBV7-6 | TGTGCCAGCAGCTTTAACAGGGGGGCCCGCGAGCAGTACTTC | CASSFNRGAREQYF
NA | NA | TRBJ2-7 | TRBV9 | TGTGCCAGCAGCGTAGACTTGAACAGGGCTAGTAACGAGCAGTACTTC | CASSVDLNRASNEQYF
NA | NA | TRBJ1-1 | TRBV28 | TGTGCCAGCAGTTTAGGCAGGTCCACTGAAGCTTTCTTT | CASSLGRSTEAFF
few | TRBD2 | TRBJ2-1 | TRBV7-3 | TGTGCCAGCAGCCAAGCGGGGCCCTACAATGAGCAGTTCTTC | CASSQAGPYNEQFF
NA | NA | TRBJ1-2 | TRBV21-1 | TGTGCCAGCAGCAAAGGGACAGCTTATAACTATGGCTACACCTTC | CASSKGTAYNYGYTF
once | NA | TRBJ2-7 | TRBV7-2 | TGTGCCAGCAGCTTAGCGCTCCGGACTCTACCCCGCATCGAGCAGTACTTC | CASSLALRTLPRIEQYF
NA | NA | TRBJ1-1 | TRBV7-8 | TGTGCCAGCAGCTTAGGGCACCAGAACACTGAAGCTTTCTTT | CASSLGHQNTEAFF
few | TRBD1 | TRBJ2-5 | TRBV14 | TGTGCCAGCAGCCAACCGGACAGGGTACGAGAGACCCAGTACTTC | CASSQPDRVRETQYF
few | TRBD2 | TRBJ2-3 | TRBV7-3 | TGTGCCAGCAGCACAACCGGGACTAGCGGGGGCACAGATACGCAGTATTTT | CASSTTGTSGGTDTQYF
NA | NA | TRBJ1-1 | TRBV30 | TGTGCCTGGGGAAGACAGGCCAACACTGAAGCTTTCTTT | CAWGRQANTEAFF
NA | TRBD2 | TRBJ2-1 | TRBV28 | TGTGCCAGCAGGAGGGGAGGGCTCTACAATGAGCAGTTCTTC | CASRRGGLYNEQFF
NA | TRBD1 | TRBJ1-1 | TRBV30 | TGTGCCTGGAGTCTTGGACAGGGTGGATCTGAAGCTTTCTTT | CAWSLGQGGSEAFF
NA | NA | TRBJ2-7 | TRBV27 | TGTGCCAGCAGCCGAGCCCATGCCCGCCGCGCCTACGAGCAGTACTTC | CASSRAHARRAYEQYF
once | TRBD1 | TRBJ2-7 | TRBV7-8 | TGTGCCAGCAGTTCCCTCCTTTTAGGGACAGGGTGGTACGAGCAGTACTTC | CASSSLLLGTGWYEQYF
NA | NA | TRBJ2-2 | TRBV28 | TGTGCCAGCAGTCGGAGAAGAACCGGGGAGCTGTTTTTT | CASSRRRTGELFF
NA | NA | TRBJ2-7 | TRBV29-1 | TGCAGCGTTGAGGGTTCAGGGGAGCAGTACTTC | CSVEGSGEQYF
NA | NA | TRBJ1-1 | TRBV29-1 | TGCAGCGGGGAGTTGGGCGGGCGAAACACTGAAGCTTTCTTT | CSGELGGRNTEAFF
NA | NA | TRBJ1-5 | TRBV18 | TGTGCCAGCTCACCTGTCGGTGGCAATCAGCCCCAGCATTTT | CASSPVGGNQPQHF
NA | NA | TRBJ1-6 | TRBV30 | TGTGCCTGGGGAGGAGAATCACCCCTCCACTTT | CAWGGESPLHF
NA | TRBD1 | TRBJ1-1 | TRBV5-4 | TGTGCCAGCAGCAAGGGACAGGGCGTTTTTACGAACACTGAAGCTTTCTTT | CASSKGQGVFTNTEAFF
once | NA | TRBJ2-7 | TRBV29-1 | TGCAGCGTTGAAGGGGACTTCAACGAGCAGTACTTC | CSVEGDFNEQYF
few | NA | TRBJ2-5 | TRBV11-1 | TGTGCCAGCAGCCCAGTACGGGGACAAGAGACCCAGTACTTC | CASSPVRGQETQYF
NA | TRBD2 | TRBJ2-1 | TRBV13 | TGTGCCAGCAGCTTTTGGACTAGCGGGTCCTACAATGAGCAGTTCTTC | CASSFWTSGSYNEQFF
NA | NA | TRBJ2-3 | TRBV2 | TGTGCCAGCAGTGAAGCGCCTTTCCCCCCCTCGGGCACAGATACGCAGTATTTT | CASSEAPFPPSGTDTQYF
NA | TRBD2 | TRBJ2-2 | TRBV30 | TGTGCCTGGAGTGCGAAGCGGGAGAGCACCGGGGAGCTGTTTTTT | CAWSAKRESTGELFF
NA | NA | TRBJ1-1 | TRBV28 | TGTGCCAGCACGGTTATGAACACTGAAGCTTTCTTT | CASTVMNTEAFF
NA | NA | TRBJ1-2 | TRBV27 | TGTGCCAGCAGTCACGGGGGGGGCTATGGCTACACCTTC | CASSHGGGYGYTF
NA | NA | TRBJ1-5 | TRBV5-6 | TGTGCCAGCAGCTTGGCGGGGGGAAGCAATCAGCCCCAGCATTTT | CASSLAGGSNQPQHF
few | TRBD2 | TRBJ2-5 | TRBV4-3 | TGCGCCAGCAGCCAAGGGGTAGCGGGAGGGGGGACCCAGTACTTC | CASSQGVAGGGTQYF
NA | NA | TRBJ2-1 | TRBV29-1 | TGCAGCGTTGAAGGACGCCGAGGCCGACAGTTACTAAAAGACAATGAGCAGTTCTTC | CSVEGRRGRQLLKDNEQFF
few | TRBD2 | TRBJ2-1 | TRBV11-1 | TGTGCTTCAGTGTGGACTAGCGGGTACAATGAGCAGTTCTTC | CASVWTSGYNEQFF
NA | TRBD1 | TRBJ2-1 | TRBV6-6 | TGTGCCAGCAGTTACTCGGGGACAGCAAAGAATGAGCAGTTCTTC | CASSYSGTAKNEQFF
few | NA | TRBJ2-2 | TRBV19 | TGTGCCAGTAGTATTACAGTCAACACCGGGGAGCTGTTTTTT | CASSITVNTGELFF
NA | NA | TRBJ1-2 | TRBV5-8 | TGTGCCAGCAGCTTGGCCCGGGGGAACTATGGCTACACCTTC | CASSLARGNYGYTF
NA | TRBD2 | TRBJ2-7 | TRBV7-2 | TGTGCCAGCAGCTTGAGGACTAGCGGGAGTACCTACGAGCAGTACTTC | CASSLRTSGSTYEQYF
NA | TRBD1 | TRBJ1-2 | TRBV4-1 | TGCGCCAGCAGCCAGCCAGGGGGAAGGTATGGCTACACCTTC | CASSQPGGRYGYTF
NA | TRBD1 | TRBJ1-1 | TRBV5-8 | TGTGCCAGCAAAACAGGGGGCTTAGAAGCTTTCTTT | CASKTGGLEAFF
few | NA | TRBJ2-7 | TRBV2 | TGTGCCAGCAGTGGGACAGCTGCCGGGACTACTCTACCCTACGAGCAGTACTTC | CASSGTAAGTTLPYEQYF
NA | TRBD2 | TRBJ2-3 | TRBV5-4 | TGTGCCAGCAGCATGGTGGGAAGGCGGGAGGGCACAGATACGCAGTATTTT | CASSMVGRREGTDTQYF
few | NA | TRBJ2-7 | TRBV6-1 | TGTGCCAGCAGTGAAGCTGACAGGTTATACTACGAGCAGTACTTC | CASSEADRLYYEQYF
few | TRBD1 | TRBJ1-3 | TRBV19 | TGTGCCAGTAGCGAACAGGGGTCCTTCTCTGGAAACACCATATATTTT | CASSEQGSFSGNTIYF
NA | NA | TRBJ2-7 | TRBV18 | TGTGCCAGCTCACCAGGCCGACAGGAGAACGAGCAGTACTTC | CASSPGRQENEQYF
few | NA | TRBJ2-5 | TRBV28 | TGTGCCAGCAGTTTACGAAAAGGGCCTACAGGGTTACAAGAGACCCAGTACTTC | CASSLRKGPTGLQETQYF
NA | NA | TRBJ1-1 | TRBV5-5 | TGTGCCAGCAGCTTGTTAACAGGAGGGACTGAAGCTTTCTTT | CASSLLTGGTEAFF
once | NA | TRBJ2-1 | TRBV7-8 | TGTGCCAGCAGCGTTAGCCGGTCTAGCTCCTACAATGAGCAGTTCTTC | CASSVSRSSSYNEQFF
NA | NA | TRBJ1-6 | TRBV6-1 | TGTGCCAGCAGTGAAGCGGGCCCACTCAGTGAGCCCCTCCACTTT | CASSEAGPLSEPLHF
NA | NA | TRBJ1-4 | TRBV6-5 | TGTGCCAGCAGTTACTCGAGGGCCATCTGGGGAGAAAAACTGTTTTTT | CASSYSRAIWGEKLFF
NA | NA | TRBJ1-1 | TRBV29-1 | TGCAGCGTTGACAGGGAGGGGACCACTGAAGCTTTCTTT | CSVDREGTTEAFF
NA | NA | TRBJ2-7 | TRBV7-9 | TGTGCCAGCAGCCCAGGAGGATCTCTCTACGAGCAGTACTTC | CASSPGGSLYEQYF
NA | NA | TRBJ1-2 | TRBV28 | TGTGCCAGCACCCCCGGAGGCGACTATGGCTACACCTTC | CASTPGGDYGYTF
NA | TRBD2 | TRBJ2-7 | TRBV7-2 | TGTGCCAGCAGCTCGGGGGGGAGCCCCTACGAGCAGTACTTC | CASSSGGSPYEQYF
few | TRBD2 | TRBJ2-7 | TRBV15 | TGTGCCACCAGCGTAGGACTAGCGGGGGCCGAGCAGTACTTC | CATSVGLAGAEQYF
NA | NA | TRBJ2-3 | TRBV30 | TGTGCCTGGAGAGGAGTTATGGATACGCAGTATTTT | CAWRGVMDTQYF
NA | NA | TRBJ2-5 | TRBV28 | TGTGCCAGCGGATCACAACGCTCTCGACAGTTTTGGGGCCAAGAGACCCAGTACTTC | CASGSQRSRQFWGQETQYF
few | NA | TRBJ2-5 | TRBV28 | TGTGCCAGCAGTTTATCGGCGGCCCAAGAGACCCAGTACTTC | CASSLSAAQETQYF
NA | NA | TRBJ1-2 | TRBV27 | TGTGCCAGCAGTTATGGGCCGGACTATGGCTACACCTTC | CASSYGPDYGYTF
NA | NA | TRBJ1-1 | TRBV19 | TGTGCCAGTAGCCCAGACAGGCGTGAAGCTTTCTTT | CASSPDRREAFF
NA | NA | TRBJ2-1 | TRBV27 | TGTGCCAGCAGTTTGCGCGGGGCCATCTCCTACAATGAGCAGTTCTTC | CASSLRGAISYNEQFF